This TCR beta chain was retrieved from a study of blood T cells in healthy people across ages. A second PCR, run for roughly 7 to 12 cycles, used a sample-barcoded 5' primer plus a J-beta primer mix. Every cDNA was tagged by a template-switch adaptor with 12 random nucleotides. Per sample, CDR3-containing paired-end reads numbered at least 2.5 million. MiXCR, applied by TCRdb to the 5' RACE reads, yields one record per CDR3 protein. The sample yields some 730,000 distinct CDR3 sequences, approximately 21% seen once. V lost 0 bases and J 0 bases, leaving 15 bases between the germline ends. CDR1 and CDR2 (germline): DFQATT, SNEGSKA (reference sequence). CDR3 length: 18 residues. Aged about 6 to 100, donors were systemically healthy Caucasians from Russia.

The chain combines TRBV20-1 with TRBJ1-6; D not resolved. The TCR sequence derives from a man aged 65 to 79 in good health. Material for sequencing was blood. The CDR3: CSARDRNSLSSYNSPLHF. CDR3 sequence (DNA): TGCAGTGCTAGAGATCGGAACTCACTGAGCTCCTATAATTCACCCCTCCACTTT.